The clone carrying this TCR beta chain was detected many times. Through MiXCR, TCRdb re-clonotyped the PCR reads. The sample carries tens of thousands of clones, about 18% recorded once. Germline V CDR1 and CDR2: SGHDN, FVKESK. CDR3 length: 12 amino acids. The germline V and J ends were trimmed by 4 bases and 6 bases, with 10 bases remaining between them. The data stem from a study of metastatic and nonmetastatic thyroid tumors. No treatment of any kind had been given to any patient before thyroid surgery. The gene calls are TRBV14 and TRBJ2-7; the D is unclear. The specimen was blood. This clonotype was sampled from a female donor with papillary thyroid cancer or a benign thyroid nodule (not recorded which). Some clones in this sample may be carry-over from other donors' samples. The DNA of the CDR3 is TGTGCCAGCAGCCTACCTAACGGCGAGCAGTACTTC. Its translation: CASSLPNGEQYF. Together with reference TRBV14 and TRBJ2-7, the CDR3 gives the full variable domain: EAGVTQFPSHSVIEKGQTVTLRCDPISGHDNLYWYRRVMGKEIKFLLHFVKESKQDESGMPNNRFLAERTGGTYSTLKVQPAELEDSGVYFCASSLPNGEQYFGPGTRLTVT.